This is a list of T cell receptor beta chains from one sample in a study of T cell changes during pregnancy in multiple sclerosis. Libraries were prepared by immunoSEQ multiplex PCR; TCRdb keeps only in-frame clonotypes and omits some of them. This table holds tens of thousands of clones, 75% to 95% found once. Specimen: CD4+ T cells from peripheral blood mononuclear cells, collected before pregnancy. The receptor set was obtained from a female donor with multiple sclerosis, enrolled in a pregnancy study. Each CDR3 is given with its conserved first and last residue. D genes are given only for firm matches. Clone sizes are given selectively: once, few, many, or a class where the clone is expanded.

v_call: TRBV28
clone_size: NA
j_call: TRBJ1-5
d_call: NA
cdr3_nt: TGTGCCAGCAGTTTCCGGGAGCCCCAGCATTTT
cdr3_aa: CASSFREPQHF

v_call: TRBV9
clone_size: NA
j_call: TRBJ1-2
d_call: NA
cdr3_nt: TGTGCCAGCAGCGGGGACTGGGTACGATCGGGCTATGGCTACACCTTC
cdr3_aa: CASSGDWVRSGYGYTF

v_call: TRBV6-5
clone_size: NA
j_call: TRBJ2-7
d_call: NA
cdr3_nt: TGTGCCAGCAGTTTCAGTAGCGGATACGAGCAGTACTTC
cdr3_aa: CASSFSSGYEQYF

v_call: TRBV6-5
clone_size: NA
j_call: TRBJ2-7
d_call: TRBD2
cdr3_nt: TGTGCCAGCAGTTACTCGGGACTAGCCTCCTACGAGCAGTACTTC
cdr3_aa: CASSYSGLASYEQYF

v_call: TRBV6-6
clone_size: NA
j_call: TRBJ1-3
d_call: TRBD1
cdr3_nt: TGTGCCAGCAGTTACAACACAGGGGTGGGGGGAAACACCATATATTTT
cdr3_aa: CASSYNTGVGGNTIYF

v_call: TRBV6-1
clone_size: once
j_call: TRBJ1-5
d_call: NA
cdr3_nt: TGTGCCAGCAGCCAGGGTCCGGGCAATCAGCCCCAGCATTTT
cdr3_aa: CASSQGPGNQPQHF

v_call: TRBV27
clone_size: NA
j_call: TRBJ2-7
d_call: TRBD2
cdr3_nt: TGTGCCAGCAAGCCCCTTCTAGCGGGAGGCTACGAGCAGTACTTC
cdr3_aa: CASKPLLAGGYEQYF

v_call: TRBV5-1
clone_size: NA
j_call: TRBJ2-1
d_call: TRBD2
cdr3_nt: TGCGCCAGCAGCTCGCTAGCGGGAGGGCCAAATGAGCAGTTCTTC
cdr3_aa: CASSSLAGGPNEQFF

v_call: TRBV19
clone_size: NA
j_call: TRBJ1-1
d_call: NA
cdr3_nt: TGTGCCAGTAGTATAGCGCGGGGAACTGAAGCTTTCTTT
cdr3_aa: CASSIARGTEAFF

v_call: TRBV10-3
clone_size: NA
j_call: TRBJ1-1
d_call: NA
cdr3_nt: TGTGCCATCAGTGAGCAACCCGCGGGACTGAACACTGAAGCTTTCTTT
cdr3_aa: CAISEQPAGLNTEAFF

v_call: TRBV11-3
clone_size: NA
j_call: TRBJ2-5
d_call: NA
cdr3_nt: TGTGCCAGCAGCTTAGCCCCCCGGCAAGAGACCCAGTACTTC
cdr3_aa: CASSLAPRQETQYF

v_call: TRBV6-1
clone_size: few
j_call: TRBJ2-1
d_call: NA
cdr3_nt: TGTGCCAGCACCCTTAGCGGAGGGGTCAATGAGCAGTTCTTC
cdr3_aa: CASTLSGGVNEQFF

v_call: TRBV11-3
clone_size: NA
j_call: TRBJ2-7
d_call: NA
cdr3_nt: TGTGCCAGCAGCTCTGGACGACAGGGACTCGGGGACGAGCAGTACTTC
cdr3_aa: CASSSGRQGLGDEQYF

v_call: TRBV4-1
clone_size: NA
j_call: TRBJ2-1
d_call: TRBD1
cdr3_nt: TGCGCCAGCCAAATGGACAGGGGCAATGAGCAGTTCTTC
cdr3_aa: CASQMDRGNEQFF

v_call: TRBV25-1
clone_size: NA
j_call: TRBJ1-1
d_call: NA
cdr3_nt: TGTGCCAGCAGTGATGACAGGCGCGGCACTGAAGCTTTCTTT
cdr3_aa: CASSDDRRGTEAFF

v_call: TRBV11-3
clone_size: NA
j_call: TRBJ2-7
d_call: NA
cdr3_nt: TGTGCCAGCAGCTTAGCCAGGGGACAAACCTACGAGCAGTACTTC
cdr3_aa: CASSLARGQTYEQYF

v_call: TRBV7-2
clone_size: NA
j_call: TRBJ1-1
d_call: NA
cdr3_nt: TGTGCCAGCAGCTTAGAGGGGGGGGTCGCTACTGAAGCTTTCTTT
cdr3_aa: CASSLEGGVATEAFF

v_call: TRBV30
clone_size: NA
j_call: TRBJ1-2
d_call: NA
cdr3_nt: TGTGCCTGGAGTGCTGAGGGATTGGGGGGCTACACCTTC
cdr3_aa: CAWSAEGLGGYTF

v_call: TRBV5-1
clone_size: NA
j_call: TRBJ2-1
d_call: NA
cdr3_nt: TGCGCCAGCAGCTTGGAGGGCATGATAGCGTGGTTTTCTGAGCAGTTCTTC
cdr3_aa: CASSLEGMIAWFSEQFF

v_call: TRBV19
clone_size: NA
j_call: TRBJ1-1
d_call: NA
cdr3_nt: TGTGCCAGTAGTCCATCGACAGGCTCATCGAACACTGAAGCTTTCTTT
cdr3_aa: CASSPSTGSSNTEAFF

v_call: TRBV14
clone_size: NA
j_call: TRBJ1-1
d_call: NA
cdr3_nt: TGTGCCAGCAGCCGAGACCCGGTCACTGAAGCTTTCTTT
cdr3_aa: CASSRDPVTEAFF

v_call: TRBV7-9
clone_size: NA
j_call: TRBJ2-7
d_call: NA
cdr3_nt: TGTGCCAGCAGCACAAGCGGATACTCCTACGAGCAGTACTTC
cdr3_aa: CASSTSGYSYEQYF

v_call: TRBV4-1
clone_size: once
j_call: TRBJ2-7
d_call: TRBD2
cdr3_nt: TGCGCCAGCAGGAGGCTAGCGGGAGCATCCTACGAGCAGTACTTC
cdr3_aa: CASRRLAGASYEQYF

v_call: TRBV10-3
clone_size: NA
j_call: TRBJ1-6
d_call: NA
cdr3_nt: TGTGCCATCAGCCCGGGGGGGTCTAATTCACCCCTCCACTTT
cdr3_aa: CAISPGGSNSPLHF

v_call: TRBV7-2
clone_size: NA
j_call: TRBJ2-1
d_call: NA
cdr3_nt: TGTGCCAGCAGCACCCGGGGAGGCAATGAGCAGTTCTTC
cdr3_aa: CASSTRGGNEQFF

v_call: TRBV5-1
clone_size: once
j_call: TRBJ2-1
d_call: NA
cdr3_nt: TGCGCCAGCAGCTTGGACAGTCAACCCTACAATGAGCAGTTCTTC
cdr3_aa: CASSLDSQPYNEQFF

v_call: TRBV28
clone_size: NA
j_call: TRBJ1-1
d_call: TRBD1
cdr3_nt: TGTGCCAGCAGTGTCCGGACAGGGGGCGCTGAAGCTTTCTTT
cdr3_aa: CASSVRTGGAEAFF

v_call: TRBV6-1
clone_size: NA
j_call: TRBJ1-5
d_call: NA
cdr3_nt: TGTGCCAGCAAGCAGGTTAGCAATCAGCCCCAGCATTTT
cdr3_aa: CASKQVSNQPQHF

v_call: TRBV7-2
clone_size: NA
j_call: TRBJ1-6
d_call: TRBD1
cdr3_nt: TGTGCCAGCAGCCTAATCGGACAGGGCGAGGCACCCCTCCACTTT
cdr3_aa: CASSLIGQGEAPLHF

v_call: TRBV6-5
clone_size: NA
j_call: TRBJ1-2
d_call: NA
cdr3_nt: TGTGCCAGCAGTTACGCAGGGGTGGGTAACTATGGCTACACCTTC
cdr3_aa: CASSYAGVGNYGYTF

v_call: TRBV9
clone_size: once
j_call: TRBJ1-1
d_call: NA
cdr3_nt: TGTGCCAGCAGCCATGAGACGGGGAAGAAGAACACTGAAGCTTTCTTT
cdr3_aa: CASSHETGKKNTEAFF

v_call: TRBV27
clone_size: NA
j_call: TRBJ1-5
d_call: NA
cdr3_nt: TGTGCCAGCAGCCTACAGGGTCGCAGCAATCAGCCCCAGCATTTT
cdr3_aa: CASSLQGRSNQPQHF

v_call: TRBV20-1
clone_size: NA
j_call: TRBJ2-1
d_call: NA
cdr3_nt: TGCAGTGCTAGCGGCGGCGATGAGCAGTTCTTC
cdr3_aa: CSASGGDEQFF

v_call: TRBV7-9
clone_size: NA
j_call: TRBJ2-7
d_call: NA
cdr3_nt: TGTGCCAGCAGCTTAGGAGGAAGGAGCTACGAGCAGTACTTC
cdr3_aa: CASSLGGRSYEQYF

v_call: TRBV27
clone_size: NA
j_call: TRBJ1-2
d_call: TRBD1
cdr3_nt: TGTGCCAGCAGTTCCAACCGGGACAGGGACTACTATGGCTACACCTTC
cdr3_aa: CASSSNRDRDYYGYTF

v_call: TRBV7-2
clone_size: NA
j_call: TRBJ2-5
d_call: NA
cdr3_nt: TGTGCCAGCAGCTTAGGTGGCAGGGGCCCAGAGACCCAGTACTTC
cdr3_aa: CASSLGGRGPETQYF

v_call: TRBV7-2
clone_size: NA
j_call: TRBJ1-6
d_call: TRBD1
cdr3_nt: TGTGCCAGCAGCTTAAGGGCGTGGCAGGGGGCAGGTTCACCCCTCCACTTT
cdr3_aa: CASSLRAWQGAGSPLHF

v_call: TRBV18
clone_size: NA
j_call: TRBJ1-1
d_call: NA
cdr3_nt: TGTGCCAGCTCACCATGGCTCGGGGGGGCGAGCACTGAAGCTTTCTTT
cdr3_aa: CASSPWLGGASTEAFF

v_call: TRBV7-8
clone_size: NA
j_call: TRBJ2-2
d_call: NA
cdr3_nt: TGTGCCAGCAGCTTAGCTGCGCAACCGGCCGGGGAGCTGTTTTTT
cdr3_aa: CASSLAAQPAGELFF

v_call: TRBV27
clone_size: NA
j_call: TRBJ1-1
d_call: NA
cdr3_nt: TGTGCCAGCAGTCGAAACACGGTAGCAGAAGCTTTCTTT
cdr3_aa: CASSRNTVAEAFF

v_call: TRBV21-1
clone_size: NA
j_call: TRBJ1-1
d_call: NA
cdr3_nt: TGTGCCAGCAGCAAAGAACCGGACAGGCGGCGGGGTGAAGCTTTCTTT
cdr3_aa: CASSKEPDRRRGEAFF

v_call: TRBV18
clone_size: NA
j_call: TRBJ2-1
d_call: NA
cdr3_nt: TGTGCCAGCTCCCTGGGGGGCTCCTACAATGAGCAGTTCTTC
cdr3_aa: CASSLGGSYNEQFF

v_call: TRBV28
clone_size: NA
j_call: TRBJ2-7
d_call: TRBD2
cdr3_nt: TGTGCCAGCAGCCGAGCGGGAGTGGGAGAGCAGTACTTC
cdr3_aa: CASSRAGVGEQYF

v_call: TRBV19
clone_size: NA
j_call: TRBJ2-7
d_call: TRBD2
cdr3_nt: TGTGCCAGTAGTATTAGGGCTAGCGGGGCCTCCTACGAGCAGTACTTC
cdr3_aa: CASSIRASGASYEQYF

v_call: TRBV18
clone_size: few
j_call: TRBJ1-1
d_call: NA
cdr3_nt: TGTGCCAGCTCACCACGGGGGGAAGGACACACTGAAGCTTTCTTT
cdr3_aa: CASSPRGEGHTEAFF

v_call: TRBV5-6
clone_size: once
j_call: TRBJ1-1
d_call: NA
cdr3_nt: TGTGCCAGCAGGAGACCAGTGAGCGGATGGAACACTGAAGCTTTCTTT
cdr3_aa: CASRRPVSGWNTEAFF

v_call: TRBV2
clone_size: NA
j_call: TRBJ2-7
d_call: TRBD1
cdr3_nt: TGTGCCAGCAGTTGGGACAGGGGATCTTCCTACGAGCAGTACTTC
cdr3_aa: CASSWDRGSSYEQYF

v_call: TRBV6-5
clone_size: NA
j_call: TRBJ2-7
d_call: NA
cdr3_nt: TGTGCCAGCAGTTTAGGGGGTCTATCTAGGTACGAGCAGTACTTC
cdr3_aa: CASSLGGLSRYEQYF

v_call: TRBV5-4
clone_size: NA
j_call: TRBJ2-6
d_call: NA
cdr3_nt: TGTGCCAGCAGCTTGGGGGCAGGGAAGGCCGGGGCCAACGTCCTGACTTTC
cdr3_aa: CASSLGAGKAGANVLTF

v_call: TRBV5-1
clone_size: NA
j_call: TRBJ2-1
d_call: TRBD2
cdr3_nt: TGCGCCAGCAGCTTCGGACTAGCGGGGGCCTACAATGAGCAGTTCTTC
cdr3_aa: CASSFGLAGAYNEQFF

v_call: TRBV5-1
clone_size: NA
j_call: TRBJ1-5
d_call: NA
cdr3_nt: TGCGCCAGCAGCAGGCAGGGCTTAGAGCCCCAGCATTTT
cdr3_aa: CASSRQGLEPQHF

v_call: TRBV4-1
clone_size: NA
j_call: TRBJ2-1
d_call: TRBD2
cdr3_nt: TGCGCCAGCAGCCTTGCGGGACTAGTCTACAATGAGCAGTTCTTC
cdr3_aa: CASSLAGLVYNEQFF

v_call: TRBV7-9
clone_size: once
j_call: TRBJ2-3
d_call: NA
cdr3_nt: TGTGCCAGCAGCTTAGCGACTAGGCCTCTTGTGGATACGCAGTATTTT
cdr3_aa: CASSLATRPLVDTQYF

v_call: TRBV2
clone_size: NA
j_call: TRBJ2-3
d_call: TRBD2
cdr3_nt: TGTGCCAGCAGTGAAGCGGTACTAGCGGCTAGCACAGATACGCAGTATTTT
cdr3_aa: CASSEAVLAASTDTQYF

v_call: TRBV7-2
clone_size: NA
j_call: TRBJ2-7
d_call: NA
cdr3_nt: TGTGCCAGCAGCTTCGGCGGGATCTACGAGCAGTACTTC
cdr3_aa: CASSFGGIYEQYF

v_call: TRBV28
clone_size: NA
j_call: TRBJ1-6
d_call: TRBD1
cdr3_nt: TGTGCCAGCAGCGTAGACAGGGGCCGATCACCCCTCCACTTT
cdr3_aa: CASSVDRGRSPLHF

v_call: TRBV18
clone_size: once
j_call: TRBJ2-1
d_call: NA
cdr3_nt: TGTGCCAGCTCACCACTAGCGGACAATGAGCAGTTCTTC
cdr3_aa: CASSPLADNEQFF

v_call: TRBV10-1
clone_size: NA
j_call: TRBJ1-5
d_call: NA
cdr3_nt: TGCGCCACCCCAATAACAGGGTTGGGAGGGGAGCCCCAGCATTTT
cdr3_aa: CATPITGLGGEPQHF

v_call: TRBV18
clone_size: NA
j_call: TRBJ2-3
d_call: NA
cdr3_nt: TGTGCCAGCTCACTCTCCGGGACAAGCACAGATACGCAGTATTTT
cdr3_aa: CASSLSGTSTDTQYF